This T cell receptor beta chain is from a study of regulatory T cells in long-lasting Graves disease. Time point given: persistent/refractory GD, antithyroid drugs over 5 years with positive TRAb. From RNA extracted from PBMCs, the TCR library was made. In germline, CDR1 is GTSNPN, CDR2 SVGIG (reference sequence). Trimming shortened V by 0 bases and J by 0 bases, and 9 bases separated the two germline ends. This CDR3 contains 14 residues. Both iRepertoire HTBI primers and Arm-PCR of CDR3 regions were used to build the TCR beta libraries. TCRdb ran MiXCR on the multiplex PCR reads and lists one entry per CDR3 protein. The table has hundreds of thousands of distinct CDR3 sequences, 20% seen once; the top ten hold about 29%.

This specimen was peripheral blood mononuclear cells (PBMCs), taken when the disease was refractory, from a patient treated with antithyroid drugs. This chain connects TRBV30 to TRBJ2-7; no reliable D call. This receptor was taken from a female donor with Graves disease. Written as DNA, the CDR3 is TGTGCCTGGAGTGTCCCACTATCCTCCTACGAGCAGTACTTC. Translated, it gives CAWSVPLSSYEQYF.